This TCR beta chain was sequenced in a study of beta chain features in type 1 diabetes. About the study: Summed over all samples, the examined sorted cells came to 85 million to 130 million.

V lost 1 base, J lost 0 bases, and 9 bases lay in between. Germline CDR1 SGHTA, CDR2 FQGNSA. The CDR3 runs to 15 residues. The sample holds a few counts of this clone. Every isolated RNA sample was fully reverse transcribed, so sequencing captured expressed TCRB transcripts. Libraries were prepared by immunoSEQ multiplex PCR; TCRdb keeps only in-frame clonotypes and omits some of them. This table has hundreds of thousands of clones, 11% appearing once. In total, each donor contributed a single heparinised blood draw that averaged about 110 mL. The receptor was isolated from a woman aged 25 to 39 in good health. Sequencing was carried out using naive CD4+ T cells from blood. V usage is TRBV7-2 and J usage is TRBJ1-1, with D perhaps matching TRBD1 (5 bases). The DNA for the CDR3 is TGTGCCAGCAGCTTAGGGGGCAGTTTGAACACTGAAGCTTTCTTT. Its translation is CASSLGGSLNTEAFF.